The following is a T cell receptor beta chain sequence with its context. Its antigen is undetermined. The sample is drawn from a study of cytomegalovirus exposure and HLA in healthy donors. Study context: Falling in the Caucasian-associated ancestry cluster were roughly 86% of 398 genotyped donors.

The V gene lost 0 bases and the J gene lost 3 bases, with 12 bases spanning the gap. The germline gives CDR1 SGHRS, CDR2 YFSETQ. This CDR3 is 16 amino acids long. Study-wide points: Most TCRs appeared rarely, but some public TCRs recurred in many donors. Most likely, a cluster of highly shared sequence variants arose as a sequencing artifact. The authors enumerated some 170 TCR beta chains as linked to cytomegalovirus.

The PCR contained 60 Vbeta and 13 Jbeta primers. Some clones are missing from TCRdb's copy, which holds only in-frame ones; the method was immunoSEQ multiplex PCR. Here the sample spans roughly 120,000 clones, around 87% being singletons. The material sequenced was PBMCs. The receptor's source is a man aged 40-55 years in good health and CMV-seronegative. The rearrangement uses TRBV5-1 and TRBJ1-4; possible D gene TRBD1, 5 bases. The CDR3 region has the DNA TGCGCCAGCAGCTTGGCCGCGGGGGGAGCTAATGAAAAACTGTTTTTT. It encodes CASSLAAGGANEKLFF. Full variable domain (remainder filled in from reference TRBV5-1 and TRBJ1-4): KAGVTQTPRYLIKTRGQQVTLSCSPISGHRSVSWYQQTPGQGLQFLFEYFSETQRNKGNFPGRFSGRQFSNSRSEMNVSTLELGDSALYLCASSLAAGGANEKLFFGSGTQLSVL.